A selection of T cell receptor beta chains follows, all from one sample in a study of neurological immune-mediated disorders. TCRdb re-called the 5' RACE reads with MiXCR, one entry per CDR3 protein. The sample includes about 120,000 distinct CDR3 sequences, roughly 3.2% of them seen just once. The sample consisted of PBMCs. All receptors come from a woman aged 25-40 years with multiple sclerosis. Both conserved end residues are part of each CDR3.

V gene | CDR3 protein
TRBV25-1 | CASSITWASGPNTGELFF
TRBV11-2 | CASSLSANEKLFF
TRBV12-3/TRBV12-4 | CASRPGPRGETQYF
TRBV12-3/TRBV12-4 | CATDERDRAILF
TRBV7-2 | CASSTQGYTIYF
TRBV15 | CATSRGQTGGNYGYTF
TRBV7-6 | CASSLPRGLAGSEQFF
TRBV5-1 | CASSQGRTNEKLFF
TRBV20-1 | CSARDWRGNNEQFF
TRBV20-1 | CSARKTTDTQYF
TRBV15 | CATSRRGAGNTEAFF
TRBV7-9 | CASSTLAFETQYF
TRBV5-1 | CASSLGLRVQRVGPGLKLFF
TRBV4-3 | CASSQEGGQSQFF
TRBV14 | CASSRGRGSPLHF
TRBV28 | CASSLGGVIYEQYF
TRBV7-8 | CASSSPDYRGNEQFF
TRBV20-1 | CSAKTSGIVDEQFF
TRBV5-1 | CASNLVLAGSSGANVLTF
TRBV11-2 | CASSLGGRLQETQYF
TRBV14 | CATSRSVTSYEQYF
TRBV7-2 | CASSLMQSHTEAFF
TRBV6-2/TRBV6-3 | CASATQGAKNIQYF
TRBV20-1 | CSARDTGGQFAKNTEAFF
TRBV19 | CASSQTHPGGPIGYTF
TRBV7-6 | CASSFDGRTQYF
TRBV20-1 | CSASRGTVATNEKLFF
TRBV7-2 | CASSSDRGPYGYTF
TRBV20-1 | CSARDPAGDRETQYF